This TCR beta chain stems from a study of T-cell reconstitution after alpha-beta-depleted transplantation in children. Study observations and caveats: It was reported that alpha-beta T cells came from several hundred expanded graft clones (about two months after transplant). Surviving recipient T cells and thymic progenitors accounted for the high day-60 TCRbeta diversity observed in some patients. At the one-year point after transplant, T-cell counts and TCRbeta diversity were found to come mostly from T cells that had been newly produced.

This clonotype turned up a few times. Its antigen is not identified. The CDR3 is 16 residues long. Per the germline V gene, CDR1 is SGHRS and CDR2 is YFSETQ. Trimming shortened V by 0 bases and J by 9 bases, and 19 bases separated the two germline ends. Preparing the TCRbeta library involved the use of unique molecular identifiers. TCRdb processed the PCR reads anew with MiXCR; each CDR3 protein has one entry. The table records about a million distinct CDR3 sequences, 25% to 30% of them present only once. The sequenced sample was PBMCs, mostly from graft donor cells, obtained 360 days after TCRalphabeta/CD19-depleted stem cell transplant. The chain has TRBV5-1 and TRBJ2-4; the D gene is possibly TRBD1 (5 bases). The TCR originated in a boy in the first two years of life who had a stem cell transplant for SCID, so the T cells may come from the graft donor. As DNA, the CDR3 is TGCGCCAGCAGCTTGGGCCATGGGCAGGGATTCTTCATTCAGTACTTC. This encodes CASSLGHGQGFFIQYF.